The sequence of this T cell receptor (beta chain) was determined in a study of T-cell memory formation after mild COVID-19. Findings and limits, study-wide: Shrinking CD4+ clones resided mostly in CM and EM, and CD8+ ones in EMRA. Researchers could not confirm that second-wave clones peaking on day 37 targeted SARS-CoV-2. Clones shrinking between day 15 and 85 showed a balanced CD4/CD8 split, and those that grew later tilted toward CD4+. Certain responding clones were present in pre-infection memory, suggesting participation of cross-reactive memory.

The ends were cut back, 1 base at V and 2 bases at J, with 8 bases in the middle. Germline V lookup: CDR1 SGHTA, CDR2 FQGTGA. The length of the CDR3 is 15 residues. MiXCR, run by TCRdb on the 5' RACE reads, gives a single entry per CDR3 protein. The sample consists of 220,000 or so distinct CDR3 sequences, over 9.5% of them appearing once. A few counts support this clonotype. Its specificity is unknown. V and J are TRBV7-3 and TRBJ2-2; tentatively, D is TRBD1 (5 bases). The material sequenced was PBMCs or a T cell subset sorted from them (not recorded which). This sequence originates from a man aged 18 to 30 who had mild COVID-19 (a few samples of this study predate the infection). Cell type and time point are not known. CDR3 region: CASSLMGRNTGELFF. CDR3 bases: TGTGCCAGCAGCTTAATGGGGCGTAACACCGGGGAGCTGTTTTTT.